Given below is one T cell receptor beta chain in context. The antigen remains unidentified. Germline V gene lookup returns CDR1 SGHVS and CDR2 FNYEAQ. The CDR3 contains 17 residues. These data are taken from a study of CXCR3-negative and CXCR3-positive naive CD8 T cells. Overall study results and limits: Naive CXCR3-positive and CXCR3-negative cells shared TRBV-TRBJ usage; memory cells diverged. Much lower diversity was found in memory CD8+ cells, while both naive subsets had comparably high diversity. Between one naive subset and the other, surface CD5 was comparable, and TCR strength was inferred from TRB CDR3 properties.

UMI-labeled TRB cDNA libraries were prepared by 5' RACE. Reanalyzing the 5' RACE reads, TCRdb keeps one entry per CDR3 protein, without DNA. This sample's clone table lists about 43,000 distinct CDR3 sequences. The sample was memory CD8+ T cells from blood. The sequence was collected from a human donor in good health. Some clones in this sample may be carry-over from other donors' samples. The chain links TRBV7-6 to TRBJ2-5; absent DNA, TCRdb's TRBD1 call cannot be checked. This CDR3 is CASSSPAGGVFQETQYF.